This entry describes one T cell receptor beta chain. No antigen is known for it. Unique molecular identifiers were carried by the TCR beta cDNA libraries. Some 500,000 cDNA molecules were obtained per 1 to 10 million input T cells. TCRdb independently ran MiXCR on the PCR reads; one entry per CDR3 protein. This sample has roughly 600,000 distinct CDR3 sequences, with roughly 47% found just once. This sample is drawn from a study of post-analysis software for immune sequencing data. The study's findings and limits: TRBV5-6, TRBV5-1 and TRBV20-1 were among several TRBV segments more frequent in patients than controls.

V lost 2 bases, J lost 3 bases, and 8 bases lay in between. CDR3 length equals 14 residues. The chain joins TRBV12-3 or TRBV12-4 to TRBJ1-5; the D gene is possibly TRBD1 (6 bases). Specimen: blood. The sequence came from a girl under 18 with multiple sclerosis. CDR3 protein: CASSLRQVNQPQHF. The CDR3 nucleotides are TGTGCCAGCAGTTTAAGACAGGTCAATCAGCCCCAGCATTTT.